This TCR beta chain derives from a study of cytomegalovirus exposure and HLA in healthy donors. This CDR3 contains 13 residues. Germline-derived CDR1 and CDR2 are SGDLS and YYNGEE. Trimming left V 4 bases short and J 1 base short, with 8 bases between. Use of 60 Vbeta and 13 Jbeta primers characterized the PCR. This table comes from immunoSEQ multiplex PCR, and its TCRdb copy is limited to in-frame clones, with some not included. This sample has some 180,000 clones, with 70% to 80% found just once. This chain connects TRBV9 to TRBJ1-1; D gene uncertain. The sample consisted of PBMCs. The origin of this receptor is a man younger than 35 in good health and CMV-seronegative. CDR3 DNA: TGTGCCAGCAGCTACTCAGGGAACACTGAAGCTTTCTTT. The encoded protein is CASSYSGNTEAFF.